This TCR beta chain was captured in a study of T cells in narcolepsy. About the research overall: Healthy controls were enrolled alongside patients with narcolepsy type 1 or type 2.

Libraries were prepared by immunoSEQ multiplex PCR; TCRdb keeps only in-frame clonotypes and omits some of them. The sample carries 20,000 to 30,000 clones, just over 60% recorded once. With 4 bases clipped from V and 6 bases from J, the junction kept 7 bases outside the gene matches. CDR1 is GTSNPN, CDR2 SVGIG, per germline (reference sequence). There are 13 residues in the CDR3. This clone came up once. No antigen is known for it. Study outcomes and limitations: Autoreactive clonotypes reportedly recurred in blood of same and different patients, not controls. Autoreactive HCRT-specific and TRIB2-specific clonotypes were marked in same-patient CSF-versus-blood CD4+ comparisons.

The chain has TRBV30 and TRBJ1-1, with 8 bases matching TRBD1. The sequence was collected from a human donor in good health. Sequencing input: memory (CD45RA-) CD4+ T cells from blood. The CDR3 DNA reads as TGTGCCTGGAAACAGGGGGTAGGCGCTGAAGCTTTCTTT. Its protein is CAWKQGVGAEAFF. Together with reference TRBV30 and TRBJ1-1, the CDR3 gives the full variable domain: SQTIHQWPATLVQPVGSPLSLECTVEGTSNPNLYWYRQAAGRGLQLLFYSVGIGQISSEVPQNLSASRPQDRQFILSSKKLLLSDSGFYLCAWKQGVGAEAFFGQGTRLTVV.